These 18 T cell receptor beta chains were all obtained from the same sample, sequenced in a study of neoadjuvant nivolumab and ipilimumab in lung cancer. Repertoires were generated with immunoSEQ multiplex PCR, while TCRdb's copy carries only in-frame clones and drops some. The sample shows 30,000 to 35,000 clones, 90% of them seen only once. The specimen comprised peripheral blood, sampled after neoadjuvant nivolumab, alone or with ipilimumab, at or shortly before surgery. These receptors were taken from an adult with non-small cell lung cancer.

J is TRBJ2-5 and V is TRBV2; TRBD1 matches at 7 bases. Germline assignment: CDR1 SNHLY and CDR2 FYNNEI. V gave up 8 bases and J gave up 4 bases; unmatched junction bases: 13. There are 15 residues in the CDR3. CDR3 in amino acids: CASAPFPGQAETQYF. The DNA of the CDR3 is TGTGCCAGCGCCCCATTCCCCGGACAGGCAGAGACCCAGTACTTC.

CDR3 coding DNA: TGTGCCAGCAGCTTGGGGGTGGCAGAGACCCAGTACTTC. Translating it yields CASSLGVAETQYF. The V call is TRBV5-4, the J call TRBJ2-5; D is unclear. Deletions cut 0 bases from V and 4 bases from J, with 7 bases between. The length of the CDR3 is 13 residues. Germline V gene sequence: CDR1 SGHNT, CDR2 YYREEE (reference sequence).

This clone appeared once. The chain recombines TRBV6-5 with TRBJ1-2; 7 bases align to TRBD1. V trimming: 6 bases; J trimming: 2 bases; junction bases outside the gene matches: 6. CDR1 is MNHEY, CDR2 SVGAGI, per germline. The CDR3 sequence is 14 residues long. The CDR3 nucleotides read TGTGCCAGCAGACCGACAGGGTCCAACTATGGCTACACCTTC. It codes for CASRPTGSNYGYTF.

This rearrangement joins TRBV28 to TRBJ1-1, with 7 bases identical to TRBD1. V dropped 5 bases and J dropped 1; count of bases not matched to a gene: 10. This CDR3 region has 16 residues. Germline CDR1 is MDHEN and CDR2 is SYDVKM. This CDR3 is CASSGGGAGGNTEAFF. For the CDR3, the DNA is TGTGCCAGCAGTGGAGGGGGCGCGGGAGGGAACACTGAAGCTTTCTTT.

The chain uses TRBV4-3 and TRBJ2-3; D gene ambiguous. This CDR3 is 13 amino acids long. The germline V gene encodes CDR1 LGHNA and CDR2 YSLEER. The V and J ends lost 3 bases and 4 bases respectively, with 8 bases between them. CDR3 in DNA: TGCGCCAGCAGCCACCGCCCGGCAGATACGCAGTATTTT. This sequence encodes CASSHRPADTQYF.

The gene calls are TRBV19 and TRBJ1-1, with D perhaps TRBD1 (5 bases). The germline V gene has CDR1 LNHDA and CDR2 SQIVND (reference sequence). V was cut by 8 bases and J by 4 bases, with 17 bases left in between. This CDR3 comprises 14 residues. CDR3 loop: CASFLGGARTEAFF. The CDR3 region has the DNA TGTGCCAGTTTTCTGGGAGGGGCTCGCACTGAAGCTTTCTTT.

The rearrangement uses TRBV25-1 and TRBJ1-1; D perhaps matches TRBD1 (5 bases). This CDR3 comprises 13 residues. The V end lost 7 bases, the J end lost 5 bases, and 14 bases lay between the germline ends. CDR1 is MGHDK, CDR2 SYGVNS, per germline. The CDR3 loop reads CASTARGITEAFF. CDR3 nucleotide sequence: TGTGCCAGCACCGCCCGGGGGATTACTGAAGCTTTCTTT.

The chain joins TRBV29-1 to TRBJ2-1, with 9 bases fitting TRBD1. V was pared by 2 bases and J by 7 bases, with 6 bases of the junction left unmatched. The CDR3 totals 14 residues. From germline, CDR1 is SQVTM and CDR2 ANQGSEA. The CDR3 coding sequence is TGCAGCGTTGAAAAAAACAGGGGGCGAAATGAGCAGTTCTTC. This translates into CSVEKNRGRNEQFF.

The chain joins TRBV6-5 to TRBJ1-5; D is unclear. Trimming removed 4 bases at V and 4 bases at J, with 8 bases between. The CDR3 has 13 residues. Germline CDR1 reads MNHEY; CDR2 reads SVGAGI. CDR3 amino acids: CASSFHENQPQHF. DNA of the CDR3: TGTGCCAGCAGTTTCCATGAGAATCAGCCCCAGCATTTT.

The rearrangement links TRBV18 to TRBJ2-3; tentatively, D is TRBD1 or TRBD2 (6 bases each). The germline V gene encodes CDR1 KGHSH and CDR2 LQKENI. The CDR3 runs to 16 residues. Trimming removed 3 bases at V and 5 bases at J, with 18 bases between. In DNA form, the CDR3 reads TGTGCCAGCTCACCCTACGAGGGGGGTCGGAAAGATACGCAGTATTTT. Its translation is CASSPYEGGRKDTQYF.

V usage is TRBV6-6 and J usage is TRBJ2-1, with 10 bases matching TRBD2. V lost 5 bases and J lost 5; bases outside the gene matches: 6. Germline loops: CDR1 MNHNY, CDR2 SVGAGI (reference sequence). The CDR3 has 15 amino acids. The CDR3 region is CASSASGGADNEQFF. CDR3 DNA: TGTGCCAGCAGTGCAAGCGGGGGGGCCGACAATGAGCAGTTCTTC.

The chain is built from TRBV6-6 and TRBJ2-5, with 10 bases lining up with TRBD1. The CDR3 loop spans 16 amino acids. V was clipped by 5 bases and J by 4 bases; unmatched bases: 10. The germline CDR1 and CDR2 sequences are MNHNY and SVGAGI (reference sequence). The CDR3 reads CASSPTLGTGVETQYF. In DNA form, the CDR3 reads TGTGCCAGCAGTCCGACTCTGGGGACAGGGGTAGAGACCCAGTACTTC.

V and J are TRBV12-5 and TRBJ2-3, with TRBD2 identical over 10 bases. The CDR3 extends over 13 amino acids. Trimming took 8 bases from V and 6 from J; bases not matched to a gene: 5. The germline gives CDR1 LGHNT, CDR2 FRNRAP. CDR3 nucleotides: TGTGCTAGTAATAGCGGGGGGTCGGATACGCAGTATTTT. Amino acids: CASNSGGSDTQYF.

This sequence joins TRBV2 and TRBJ2-1; 10 bases are shared with TRBD2. Unmatched junction bases numbered 11, after V lost 5 bases and J lost 16 bases. CDR3 length equals 13 residues. Looked up from germline, CDR1 is SNHLY and CDR2 is FYNNEI. CDR3 in DNA: TGTGCCAGCAGTTCTACCGGGACTAGCGTCAAATTCTTC. Amino acid sequence: CASSSTGTSVKFF.

The rearrangement joins TRBV6-5 to TRBJ2-7; 9 nucleotides align to TRBD2. Per germline, CDR1 MNHEY and CDR2 SVGAGI. Trimming took 2 bases from V and 7 from J; bases not matched to a gene: 6. This CDR3 region has 14 residues. CDR3 protein: CASSYERGAREQYF. The CDR3 DNA reads as TGTGCCAGCAGTTACGAGCGGGGGGCCAGGGAGCAGTACTTC.

The chain is built from TRBV9 and TRBJ2-4; TRBD1 is a possible D gene (7 bases). This CDR3 has 15 amino acids. Germline values: CDR1 SGDLS, CDR2 YYNGEE. Trimming pared 0 bases from V and 7 bases from J, leaving 14 bases between. CDR3 residues: CASSVDYQGGNIQYF. CDR3 bases: TGTGCCAGCAGCGTAGATTATCAGGGGGGCAACATTCAGTACTTC.

This clone has a single count. The chain combines TRBV29-1 with TRBJ1-1; no definite D call. This CDR3 is built from 15 residues. V was pared by 1 base and J by 0 bases, with 12 bases between. Germline lookup yields CDR1 SQVTM and CDR2 ANQGSEA. CDR3 DNA sequence: TGCAGCGTTGAAGTGCTTGCGTGGATGAACACTGAAGCTTTCTTT. Protein product: CSVEVLAWMNTEAFF.

The chain employs TRBV10-2 and TRBJ1-2, with D perhaps matching TRBD1 (6 bases). The CDR3 has 16 residues. The germline V gene encodes CDR1 WSHSY and CDR2 SAAADI. V lost 0 bases and J lost 5, with 16 bases in between. CDR3 bases: TGCGCCAGCAGTGAGTCGTCGACAGGTCGGGGGTATGGCTACACCTTC. Amino acids: CASSESSTGRGYGYTF.